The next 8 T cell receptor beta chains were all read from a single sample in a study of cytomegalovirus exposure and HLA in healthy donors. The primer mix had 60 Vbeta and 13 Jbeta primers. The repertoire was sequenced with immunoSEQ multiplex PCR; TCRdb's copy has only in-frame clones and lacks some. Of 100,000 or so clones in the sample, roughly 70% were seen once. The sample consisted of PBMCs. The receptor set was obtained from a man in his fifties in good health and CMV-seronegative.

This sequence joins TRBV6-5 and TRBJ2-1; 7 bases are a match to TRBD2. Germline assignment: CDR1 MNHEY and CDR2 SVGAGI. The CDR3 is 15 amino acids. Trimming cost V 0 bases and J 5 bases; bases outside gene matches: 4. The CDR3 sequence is CASSYSGTTNNEQFF. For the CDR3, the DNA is TGTGCCAGCAGTTACTCCGGGACTACTAACAATGAGCAGTTCTTC.

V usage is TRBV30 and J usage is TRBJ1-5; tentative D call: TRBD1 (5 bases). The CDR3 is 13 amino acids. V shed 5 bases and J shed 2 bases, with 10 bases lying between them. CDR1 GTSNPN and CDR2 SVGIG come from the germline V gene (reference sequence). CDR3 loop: CAWGGTRNQPQHF. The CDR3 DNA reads TGTGCCTGGGGGGGGACCCGCAATCAGCCCCAGCATTTT.

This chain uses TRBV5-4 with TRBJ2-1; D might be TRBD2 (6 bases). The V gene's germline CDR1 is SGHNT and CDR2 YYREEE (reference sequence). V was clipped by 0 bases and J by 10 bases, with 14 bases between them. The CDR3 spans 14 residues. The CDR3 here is CASSLAVRGNEQFF. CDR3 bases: TGTGCCAGCAGCTTGGCCGTGCGCGGGAACGAGCAGTTCTTC. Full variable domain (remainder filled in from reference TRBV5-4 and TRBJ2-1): ETGVTQSPTHLIKTRGQQVTLRCSSQSGHNTVSWYQQALGQGPQFIFQYYREEENGRGNFPPRFSGLQFPNYSSELNVNALELDDSALYLCASSLAVRGNEQFFGPGTRLTVL.

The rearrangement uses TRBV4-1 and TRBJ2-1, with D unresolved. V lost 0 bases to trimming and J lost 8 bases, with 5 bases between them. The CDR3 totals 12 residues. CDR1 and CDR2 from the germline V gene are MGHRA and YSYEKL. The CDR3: CASSQDRDEQFF. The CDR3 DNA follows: TGCGCCAGCAGCCAAGATCGCGATGAGCAGTTCTTC.

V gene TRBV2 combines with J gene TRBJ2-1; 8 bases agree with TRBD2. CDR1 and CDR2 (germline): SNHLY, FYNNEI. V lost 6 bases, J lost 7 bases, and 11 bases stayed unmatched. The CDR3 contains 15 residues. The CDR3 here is CASRPLGRGGNEQFF. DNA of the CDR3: TGTGCCAGCAGACCCCTAGGTCGGGGGGGGAATGAGCAGTTCTTC.

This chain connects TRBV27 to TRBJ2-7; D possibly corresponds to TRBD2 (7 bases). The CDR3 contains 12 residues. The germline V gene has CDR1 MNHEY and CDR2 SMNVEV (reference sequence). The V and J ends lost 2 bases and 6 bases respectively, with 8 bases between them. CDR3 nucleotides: TGTGCCAGCAGTTTAGGGGGGGCCGAGCAGTACTTC. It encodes CASSLGGAEQYF.

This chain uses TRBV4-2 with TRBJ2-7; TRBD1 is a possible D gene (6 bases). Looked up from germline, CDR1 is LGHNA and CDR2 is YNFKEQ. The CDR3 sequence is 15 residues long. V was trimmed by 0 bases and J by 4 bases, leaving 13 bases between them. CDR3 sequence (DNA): TGTGCCAGCAGCCAAGAGGTTGCAGGGGCTTACGAGCAGTACTTC. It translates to CASSQEVAGAYEQYF.

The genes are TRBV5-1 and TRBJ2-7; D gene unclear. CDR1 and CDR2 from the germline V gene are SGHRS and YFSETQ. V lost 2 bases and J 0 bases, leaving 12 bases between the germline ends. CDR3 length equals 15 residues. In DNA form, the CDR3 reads TGCGCCAGCAGCTTTACGACAACCAGCTCCTACGAGCAGTACTTC. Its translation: CASSFTTTSSYEQYF. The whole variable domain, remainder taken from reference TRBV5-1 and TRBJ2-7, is KAGVTQTPRYLIKTRGQQVTLSCSPISGHRSVSWYQQTPGQGLQFLFEYFSETQRNKGNFPGRFSGRQFSNSRSEMNVSTLELGDSALYLCASSFTTTSSYEQYFGPGTRLTVT.